This TCR beta chain was recovered during a study of Tregs in tolerant kidney transplant recipients. Study results and caveats: Validation in larger populations is needed because few patients were studied.

Notes on this clone: The antigen is not known.

Profiling relied on immunoSEQ multiplex PCR, and the TCRdb table lists in-frame clones only, not all of them. This sample has tens of thousands of clones, with around 95% found just once. Material: Tregs from blood cultured with allogeneic cells. The receptor was isolated from a human donor in good health.

The CDR3 region has the DNA TGTGCCAGCAACCGGCTAGAGACCCAGTACTTC. This gives the protein CASNRLETQYF. The chain joins TRBV2 to TRBJ2-5; D unclear. The germline V gene encodes CDR1 SNHLY and CDR2 FYNNEI. The V end was cut by 7 bases, the J end by 4 bases, with 7 bases between. The CDR3 is made up of 11 amino acids.